This T cell receptor (beta chain) was recorded in a study of OX40 agonist ivuxolimab in advanced cancers. The CDR3 totals 12 residues. In germline, CDR1 is SGHAT, CDR2 FQNNGV. V was clipped by 0 bases and J by 4 bases, with 2 bases between them. Using immunoSEQ multiplex PCR, the repertoire was profiled, and TCRdb retains in-frame clones only, with some absent. The sample shows about 28,000 clones, 88% of them seen only once. The V call is TRBV11-2, the J call TRBJ2-3; D is uncertain. The sequences come from CD4+ or CD8+ T cells sorted from blood, collected in a trial of the OX40 agonist ivuxolimab. This receptor was identified in an adult with an advanced solid tumor such as melanoma, head and neck, liver or kidney cancer. The CDR3 loop is CASSLDSDTQYF. The CDR3 coding sequence is TGTGCCAGCAGCTTAGACTCAGATACGCAGTATTTT.